What follows is one T cell receptor beta chain and its context. This entry is derived from a study of cytomegalovirus exposure and HLA in healthy donors. Study-level background: Assignment to the Caucasian-associated ancestry cluster applied to less than 85% of the 350 to 500 genotyped donors.

V lost 2 bases and J lost 5; bases outside the gene matches: 14. The CDR3 runs 18 residues. Looked up from germline, CDR1 is MDHEN and CDR2 is SYDVKM. The study ran its PCR with 60 Vbeta and 13 Jbeta primers. Here immunoSEQ multiplex PCR was the method, and the copy in TCRdb shows in-frame clones only, minus some. The sample lists over 200,000 clones, around 80% occurring once. Samples came from healthy bone marrow donors. This clonotype originated in a woman aged 40 to 50 in good health and CMV-seronegative. This rearrangement joins TRBV28 to TRBJ2-5, with 10 bases fitting TRBD2. The sample consisted of PBMCs. Here the CDR3 reads CASSLRISSGGIGETQYF. The CDR3 region has the DNA TGTGCCAGCAGTTTACGAATATCTAGCGGGGGAATCGGGGAGACCCAGTACTTC.